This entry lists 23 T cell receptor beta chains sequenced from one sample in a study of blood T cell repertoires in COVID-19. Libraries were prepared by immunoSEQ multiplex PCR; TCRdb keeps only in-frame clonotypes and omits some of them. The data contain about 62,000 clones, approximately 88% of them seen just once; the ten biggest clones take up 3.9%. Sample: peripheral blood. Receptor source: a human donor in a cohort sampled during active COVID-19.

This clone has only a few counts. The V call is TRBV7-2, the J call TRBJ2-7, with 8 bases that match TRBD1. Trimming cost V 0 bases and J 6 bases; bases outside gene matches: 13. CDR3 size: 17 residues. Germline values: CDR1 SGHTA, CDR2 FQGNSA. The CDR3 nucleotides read TGTGCCAGCAGCTTAGCGAGCCCCTCGGACAGGGACCTCGAGCAGTACTTC. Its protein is CASSLASPSDRDLEQYF.

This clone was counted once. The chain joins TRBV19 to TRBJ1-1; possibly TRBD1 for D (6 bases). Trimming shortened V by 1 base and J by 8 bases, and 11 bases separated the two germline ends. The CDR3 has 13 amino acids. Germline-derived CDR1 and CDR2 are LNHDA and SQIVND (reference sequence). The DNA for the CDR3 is TGTGCCAGTAGTATAGTAGGGGGAGGGGAAGCTTTCTTT. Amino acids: CASSIVGGGEAFF. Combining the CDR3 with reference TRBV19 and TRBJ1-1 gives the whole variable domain DGGITQSPKYLFRKEGQNVTLSCEQNLNHDAMYWYRQDPGQGLRLIYYSQIVNDFQKGDIAEGYSVSREKKESFPLTVTSAQKNPTAFYLCASSIVGGGEAFFGQGTRLTVV.

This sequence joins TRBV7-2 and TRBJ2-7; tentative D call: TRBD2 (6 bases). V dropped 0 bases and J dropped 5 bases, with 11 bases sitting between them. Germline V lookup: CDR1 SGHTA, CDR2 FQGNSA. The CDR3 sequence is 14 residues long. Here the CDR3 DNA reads TGTGCCAGCAGCTTAGCGGCGGGGTCGGACGAGCAGTACTTC. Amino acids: CASSLAAGSDEQYF. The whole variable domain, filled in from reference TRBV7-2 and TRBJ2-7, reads GAGVSQSPSNKVTEKGKDVELRCDPISGHTALYWYRQSLGQGLEFLIYFQGNSAPDKSGLPSDRFSAERTGGSVSTLTIQRTQQEDSAVYLCASSLAAGSDEQYFGPGTRLTVT.

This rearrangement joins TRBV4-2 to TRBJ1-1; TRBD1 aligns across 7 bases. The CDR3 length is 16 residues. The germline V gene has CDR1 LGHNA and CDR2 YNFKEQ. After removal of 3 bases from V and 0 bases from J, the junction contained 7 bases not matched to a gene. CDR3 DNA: TGTGCCAGCAGCCAGGGGACCGGGACAGTGAACACTGAAGCTTTCTTT. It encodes CASSQGTGTVNTEAFF.

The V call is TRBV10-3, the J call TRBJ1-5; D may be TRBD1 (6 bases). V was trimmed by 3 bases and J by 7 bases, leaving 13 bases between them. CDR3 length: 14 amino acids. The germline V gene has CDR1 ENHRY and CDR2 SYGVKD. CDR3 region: CAISESGQIQPQHF. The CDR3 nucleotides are TGTGCCATCAGTGAATCCGGACAGATCCAGCCCCAGCATTTT.

Here the CDR3 reads CASSQPTSWGAGGEQFF. In DNA form, the CDR3 reads TGCGCCAGCAGCCAACCTACCTCGTGGGGCGCGGGAGGAGAGCAGTTCTTC. The chain uses TRBV4-1 and TRBJ2-1; 8 bases map to TRBD2. This CDR3 has 17 residues. Losses at the gene ends were 2 bases for V and 10 bases for J; bases not matched to a gene: 16. Germline V gene sequence: CDR1 MGHRA, CDR2 YSYEKL.

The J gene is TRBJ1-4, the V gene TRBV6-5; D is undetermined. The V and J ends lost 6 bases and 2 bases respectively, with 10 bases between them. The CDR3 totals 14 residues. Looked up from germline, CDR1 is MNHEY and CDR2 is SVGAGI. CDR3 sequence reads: CASSIHNTNEKLFF. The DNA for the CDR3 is TGTGCCAGCAGCATACACAACACTAATGAAAAACTGTTTTTT.

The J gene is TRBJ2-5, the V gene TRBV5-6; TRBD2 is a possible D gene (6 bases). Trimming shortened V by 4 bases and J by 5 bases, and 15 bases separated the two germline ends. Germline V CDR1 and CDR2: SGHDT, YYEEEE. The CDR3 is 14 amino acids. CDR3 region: CASSTGLRRETQYF. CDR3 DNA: TGTGCCAGCAGCACGGGACTGCGCCGGGAGACCCAGTACTTC.

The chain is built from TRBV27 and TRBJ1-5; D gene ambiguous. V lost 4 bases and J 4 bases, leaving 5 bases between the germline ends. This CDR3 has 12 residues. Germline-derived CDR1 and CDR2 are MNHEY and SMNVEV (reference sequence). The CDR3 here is CASSSFNQPQHF. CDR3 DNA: TGTGCCAGCAGTTCATTTAATCAGCCCCAGCATTTT.

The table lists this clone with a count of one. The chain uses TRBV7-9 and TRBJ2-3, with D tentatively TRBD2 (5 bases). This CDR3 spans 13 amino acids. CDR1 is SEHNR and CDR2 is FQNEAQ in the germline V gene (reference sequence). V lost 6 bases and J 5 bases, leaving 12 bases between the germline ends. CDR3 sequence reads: CASSYGNIDTQYF. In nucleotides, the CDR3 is TGTGCCAGCAGTTACGGGAATATAGATACGCAGTATTTT.

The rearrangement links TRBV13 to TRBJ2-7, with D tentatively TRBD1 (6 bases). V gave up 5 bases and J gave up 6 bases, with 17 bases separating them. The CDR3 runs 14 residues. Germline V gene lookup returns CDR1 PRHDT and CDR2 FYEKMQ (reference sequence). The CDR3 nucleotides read TGTGCCAGCAGCCCGGTTACAGGGTTTGGCGAGCAGTACTTC. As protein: CASSPVTGFGEQYF.

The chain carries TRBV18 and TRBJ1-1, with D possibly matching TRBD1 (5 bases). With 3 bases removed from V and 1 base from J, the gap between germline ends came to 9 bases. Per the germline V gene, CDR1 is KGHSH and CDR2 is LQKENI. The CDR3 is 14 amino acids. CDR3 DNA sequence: TGTGCCAGCTCACCTTCGGGGGAGAACACTGAAGCTTTCTTT. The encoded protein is CASSPSGENTEAFF.

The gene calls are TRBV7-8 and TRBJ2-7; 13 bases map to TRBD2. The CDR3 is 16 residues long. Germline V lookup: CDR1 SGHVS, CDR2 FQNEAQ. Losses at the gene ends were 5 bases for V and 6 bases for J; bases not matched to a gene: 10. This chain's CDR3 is CASSPETSGGRPEQYF. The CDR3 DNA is TGTGCCAGCAGCCCGGAGACTAGCGGGGGGCGCCCCGAGCAGTACTTC.

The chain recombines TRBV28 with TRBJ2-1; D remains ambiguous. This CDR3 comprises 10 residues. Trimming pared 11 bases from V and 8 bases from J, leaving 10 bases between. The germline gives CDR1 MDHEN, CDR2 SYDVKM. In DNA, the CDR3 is TGTGCCTCCGGTAACGATGAGCAGTTCTTC. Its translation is CASGNDEQFF.

In DNA form, the CDR3 reads TGTGCCAGCCGCGGGGGTAGCACAGATACGCAGTATTTT. Protein product: CASRGGSTDTQYF. The chain is built from TRBV2 and TRBJ2-3; the match to TRBD2 covers 7 bases. Unmatched junction bases numbered 2, after V lost 8 bases and J lost 0 bases. This CDR3 has 13 amino acids. Germline V CDR1 and CDR2: SNHLY, FYNNEI.

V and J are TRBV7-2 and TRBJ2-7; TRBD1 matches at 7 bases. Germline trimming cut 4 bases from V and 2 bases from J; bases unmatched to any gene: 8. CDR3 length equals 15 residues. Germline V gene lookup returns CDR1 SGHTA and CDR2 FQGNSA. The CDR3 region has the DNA TGTGCCAGCAGCTCCGACAGGGAAAATCCCTACGAGCAGTACTTC. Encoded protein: CASSSDRENPYEQYF. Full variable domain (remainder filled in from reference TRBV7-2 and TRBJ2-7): GAGVSQSPSNKVTEKGKDVELRCDPISGHTALYWYRQSLGQGLEFLIYFQGNSAPDKSGLPSDRFSAERTGGSVSTLTIQRTQQEDSAVYLCASSSDRENPYEQYFGPGTRLTVT.

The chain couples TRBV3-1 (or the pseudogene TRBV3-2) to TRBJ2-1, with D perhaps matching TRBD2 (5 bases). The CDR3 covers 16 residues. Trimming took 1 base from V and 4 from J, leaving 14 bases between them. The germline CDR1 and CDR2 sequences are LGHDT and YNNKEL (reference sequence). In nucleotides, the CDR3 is TGTGCCAGCAGCCAAGGGGTAAGCGGCCTTTACAATGAGCAGTTCTTC. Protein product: CASSQGVSGLYNEQFF.

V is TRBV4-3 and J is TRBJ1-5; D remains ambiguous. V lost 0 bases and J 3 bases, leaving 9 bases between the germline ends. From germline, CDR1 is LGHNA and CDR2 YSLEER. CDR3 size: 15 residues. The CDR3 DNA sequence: TGCGCCAGCAGCCAAGAACGGGAACTCAATCAGCCCCAGCATTTT. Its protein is CASSQERELNQPQHF.

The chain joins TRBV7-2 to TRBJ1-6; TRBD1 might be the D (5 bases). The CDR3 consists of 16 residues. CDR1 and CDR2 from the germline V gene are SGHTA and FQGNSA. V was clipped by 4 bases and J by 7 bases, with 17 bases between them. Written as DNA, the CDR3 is TGTGCCAGCAGCTACTTGCAGGGAGGTTCAAATTCACCCCTCCACTTT. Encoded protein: CASSYLQGGSNSPLHF.

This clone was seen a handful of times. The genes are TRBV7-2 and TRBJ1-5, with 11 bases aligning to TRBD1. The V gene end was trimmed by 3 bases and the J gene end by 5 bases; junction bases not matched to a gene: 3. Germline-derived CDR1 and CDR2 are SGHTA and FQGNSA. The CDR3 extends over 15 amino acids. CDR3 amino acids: CASSFGQGAYQPQHF. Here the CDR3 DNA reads TGTGCCAGCAGCTTTGGACAGGGGGCTTATCAGCCCCAGCATTTT.

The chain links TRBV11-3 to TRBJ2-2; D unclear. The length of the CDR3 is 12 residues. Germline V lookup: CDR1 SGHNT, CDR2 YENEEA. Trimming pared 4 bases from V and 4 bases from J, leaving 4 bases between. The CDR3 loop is CASSSSTGELFF. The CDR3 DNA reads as TGTGCCAGCAGCTCCTCCACCGGGGAGCTGTTTTTT.

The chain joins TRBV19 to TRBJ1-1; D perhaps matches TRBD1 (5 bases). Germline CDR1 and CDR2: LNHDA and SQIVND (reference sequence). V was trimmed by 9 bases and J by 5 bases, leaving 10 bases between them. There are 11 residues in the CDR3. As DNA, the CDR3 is TGTGCCAGCTTTAGGGGTACTGAAGCTTTCTTT. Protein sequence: CASFRGTEAFF. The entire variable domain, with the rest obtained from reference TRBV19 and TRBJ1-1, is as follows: DGGITQSPKYLFRKEGQNVTLSCEQNLNHDAMYWYRQDPGQGLRLIYYSQIVNDFQKGDIAEGYSVSREKKESFPLTVTSAQKNPTAFYLCASFRGTEAFFGQGTRLTVV.

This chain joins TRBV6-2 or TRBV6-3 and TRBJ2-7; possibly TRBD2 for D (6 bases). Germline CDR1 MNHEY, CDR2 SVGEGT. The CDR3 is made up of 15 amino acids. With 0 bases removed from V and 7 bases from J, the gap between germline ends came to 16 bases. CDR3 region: CASSYSTGSSGEQYF. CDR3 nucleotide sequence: TGTGCCAGCAGTTACTCGACCGGGAGTTCTGGGGAGCAGTACTTC.